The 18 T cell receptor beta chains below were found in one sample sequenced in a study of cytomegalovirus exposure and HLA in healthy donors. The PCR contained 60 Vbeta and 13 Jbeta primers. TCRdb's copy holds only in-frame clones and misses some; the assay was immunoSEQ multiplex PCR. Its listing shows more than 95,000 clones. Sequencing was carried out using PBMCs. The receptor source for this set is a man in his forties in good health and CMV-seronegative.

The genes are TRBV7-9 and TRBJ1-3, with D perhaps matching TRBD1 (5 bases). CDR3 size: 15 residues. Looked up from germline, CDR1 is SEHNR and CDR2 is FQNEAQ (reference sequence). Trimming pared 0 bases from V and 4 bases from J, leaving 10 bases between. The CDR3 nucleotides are TGTGCCAGCAGCTTAGCGGCAGGGTCCGGAAACACCATATATTTT. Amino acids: CASSLAAGSGNTIYF.

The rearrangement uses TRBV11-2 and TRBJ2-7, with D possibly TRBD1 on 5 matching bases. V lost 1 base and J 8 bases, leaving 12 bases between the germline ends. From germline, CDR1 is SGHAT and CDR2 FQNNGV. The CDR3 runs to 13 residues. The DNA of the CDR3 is TGTGCCAGCAGCTTAGGGTCGACAGTCAAGCAGTACTTC. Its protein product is CASSLGSTVKQYF.

This chain's CDR3 is CASRRDFSNQPQHF. DNA of the CDR3: TGTGCCAGTAGGCGGGACTTTAGCAATCAGCCCCAGCATTTT. The chain couples TRBV19 to TRBJ1-5, with TRBD1 as a possible D gene (5 bases). This CDR3 contains 14 residues. Germline CDR1 is LNHDA and CDR2 is SQIVND (reference sequence). V lost 6 bases and J 0 bases, leaving 9 bases between the germline ends.

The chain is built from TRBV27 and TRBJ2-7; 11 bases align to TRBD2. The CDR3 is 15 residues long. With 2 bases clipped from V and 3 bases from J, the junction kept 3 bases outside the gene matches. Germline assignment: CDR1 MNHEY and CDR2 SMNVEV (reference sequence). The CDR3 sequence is CASSLKLAGDYEQYF. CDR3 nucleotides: TGTGCCAGCAGTTTAAAACTAGCGGGGGACTACGAGCAGTACTTC.

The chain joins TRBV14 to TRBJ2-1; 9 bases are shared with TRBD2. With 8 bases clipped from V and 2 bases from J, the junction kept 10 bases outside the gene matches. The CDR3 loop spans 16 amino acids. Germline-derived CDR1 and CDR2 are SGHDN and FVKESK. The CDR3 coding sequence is TGTGCCAGCCGTCCGACTAGCGGTCAAACCTACAATGAGCAGTTCTTC. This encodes CASRPTSGQTYNEQFF.

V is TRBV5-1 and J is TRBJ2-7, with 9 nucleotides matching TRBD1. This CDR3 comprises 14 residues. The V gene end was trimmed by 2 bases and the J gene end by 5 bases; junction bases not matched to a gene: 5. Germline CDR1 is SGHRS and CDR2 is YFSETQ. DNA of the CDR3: TGCGCCAGCAGCTTTGGGGACAGGGTCAACGAGCAGTACTTC. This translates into CASSFGDRVNEQYF. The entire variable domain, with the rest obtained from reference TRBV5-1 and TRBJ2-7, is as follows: KAGVTQTPRYLIKTRGQQVTLSCSPISGHRSVSWYQQTPGQGLQFLFEYFSETQRNKGNFPGRFSGRQFSNSRSEMNVSTLELGDSALYLCASSFGDRVNEQYFGPGTRLTVT.

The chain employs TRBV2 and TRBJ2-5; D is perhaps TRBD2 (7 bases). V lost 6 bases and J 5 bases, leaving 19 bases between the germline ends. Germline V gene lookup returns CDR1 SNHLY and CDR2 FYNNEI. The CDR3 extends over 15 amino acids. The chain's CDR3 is CASSIGGGRVETQYF. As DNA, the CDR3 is TGTGCCAGCAGCATAGGGGGGGGGCGAGTGGAGACCCAGTACTTC.

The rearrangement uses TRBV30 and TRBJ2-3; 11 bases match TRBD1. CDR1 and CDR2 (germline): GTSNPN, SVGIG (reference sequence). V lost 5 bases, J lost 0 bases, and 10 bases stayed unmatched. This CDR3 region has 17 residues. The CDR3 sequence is CAWGQGAVAASTDTQYF. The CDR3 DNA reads TGTGCCTGGGGACAGGGGGCGGTAGCGGCTAGCACAGATACGCAGTATTTT. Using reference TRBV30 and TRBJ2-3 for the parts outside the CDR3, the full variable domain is SQTIHQWPATLVQPVGSPLSLECTVEGTSNPNLYWYRQAAGRGLQLLFYSVGIGQISSEVPQNLSASRPQDRQFILSSKKLLLSDSGFYLCAWGQGAVAASTDTQYFGPGTRLTVL.

CDR3: CASSLARSSYEQYF. CDR3 sequence (DNA): TGTGCCAGCAGCTTAGCTCGGAGTAGCTACGAGCAGTACTTC. V is TRBV7-2 and J is TRBJ2-7, with no clear D. The CDR3 contains 14 residues. Germline V gene sequence: CDR1 SGHTA, CDR2 FQGNSA. The V end was cut by 0 bases, the J end by 3 bases, with 9 bases between. Supplemented by reference TRBV7-2 and TRBJ2-7, the full variable domain reads GAGVSQSPSNKVTEKGKDVELRCDPISGHTALYWYRQSLGQGLEFLIYFQGNSAPDKSGLPSDRFSAERTGGSVSTLTIQRTQQEDSAVYLCASSLARSSYEQYFGPGTRLTVT.

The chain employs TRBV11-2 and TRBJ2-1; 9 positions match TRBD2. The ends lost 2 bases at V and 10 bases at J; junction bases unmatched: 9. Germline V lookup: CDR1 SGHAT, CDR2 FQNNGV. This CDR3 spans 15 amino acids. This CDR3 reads CASSLIVGLATEQFF. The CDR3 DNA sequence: TGTGCCAGCAGCTTAATCGTGGGACTAGCCACCGAGCAGTTCTTC.

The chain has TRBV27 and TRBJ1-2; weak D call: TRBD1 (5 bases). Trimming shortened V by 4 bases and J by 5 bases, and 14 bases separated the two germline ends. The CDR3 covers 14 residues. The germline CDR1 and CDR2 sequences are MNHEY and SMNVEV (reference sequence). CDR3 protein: CASSSLGRAYGYTF. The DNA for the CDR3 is TGTGCCAGCAGTTCCCTCGGCAGGGCATATGGCTACACCTTC.

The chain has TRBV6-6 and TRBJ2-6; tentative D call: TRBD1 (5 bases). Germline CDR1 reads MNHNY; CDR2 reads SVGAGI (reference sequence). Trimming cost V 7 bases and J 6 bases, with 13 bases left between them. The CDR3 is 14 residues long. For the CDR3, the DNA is TGTGCCAGCACCTCGTTAGGGGTGGCCAACGTCCTGACTTTC. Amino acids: CASTSLGVANVLTF.

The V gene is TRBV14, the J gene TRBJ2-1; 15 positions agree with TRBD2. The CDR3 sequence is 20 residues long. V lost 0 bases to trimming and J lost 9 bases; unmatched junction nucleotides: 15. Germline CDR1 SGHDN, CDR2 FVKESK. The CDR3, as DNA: TGTGCCAGCAGCCAAGATTTTTCCGGGACTAGCGGGAGGTCCCCGCGTGAGCAGTTCTTC. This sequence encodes CASSQDFSGTSGRSPREQFF.

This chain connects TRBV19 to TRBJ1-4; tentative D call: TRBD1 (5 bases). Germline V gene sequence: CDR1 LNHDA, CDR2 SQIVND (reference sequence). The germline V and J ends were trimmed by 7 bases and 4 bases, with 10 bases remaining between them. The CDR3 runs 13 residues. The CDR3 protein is CASTRQINEKLFF. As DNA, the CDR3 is TGTGCCAGTACCCGACAGATTAATGAAAAACTGTTTTTT.

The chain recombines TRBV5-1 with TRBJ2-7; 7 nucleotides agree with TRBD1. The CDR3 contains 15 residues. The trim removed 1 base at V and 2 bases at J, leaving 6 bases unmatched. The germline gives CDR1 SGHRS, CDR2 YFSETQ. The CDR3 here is CASSLWLGGTYEQYF. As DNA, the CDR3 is TGCGCCAGCAGCTTGTGGTTAGGGGGCACCTACGAGCAGTACTTC.

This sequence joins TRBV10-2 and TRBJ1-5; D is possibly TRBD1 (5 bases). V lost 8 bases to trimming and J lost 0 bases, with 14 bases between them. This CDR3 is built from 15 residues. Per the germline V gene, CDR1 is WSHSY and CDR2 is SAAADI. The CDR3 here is CASGDRVISNQPQHF. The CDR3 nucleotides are TGCGCCAGCGGAGACAGAGTTATTAGCAATCAGCCCCAGCATTTT.

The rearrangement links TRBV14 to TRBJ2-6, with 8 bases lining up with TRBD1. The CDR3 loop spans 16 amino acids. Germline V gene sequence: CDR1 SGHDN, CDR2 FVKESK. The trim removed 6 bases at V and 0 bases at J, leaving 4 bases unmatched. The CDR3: CASRPDRGSGANVLTF. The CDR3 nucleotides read TGTGCCAGCAGGCCCGACAGGGGCTCTGGGGCCAACGTCCTGACTTTC.

The CDR3 DNA follows: TGTGCCAGCCAGCCCGCGGGACTAGCGGGAGGGCGTGAGCAGTTCTTC. It specifies CASQPAGLAGGREQFF. The V call is TRBV25-1, the J call TRBJ2-1; 16 nucleotides line up with TRBD2. Germline CDR1 reads MGHDK; CDR2 reads SYGVNS. The CDR3 spans 16 residues. V was pared by 8 bases and J by 9 bases, with 10 bases of the junction left unmatched.